These 22 T cell receptor beta chains were sequenced from one sample in a study of cytotoxic CD8 clonotypes in ibrutinib-treated CLL. Generated by immunoSEQ multiplex PCR, the TCRdb table keeps only in-frame clones and is missing some. This sample has about 21,000 clones; around 68% occur once, and the top ten carry about 28%. Source: PBMCs, taken before ibrutinib treatment. The receptors stem from a human donor with chronic lymphocytic leukemia.

V and J are TRBV27 and TRBJ1-4; 7 positions match TRBD1. The CDR3 length is 15 residues. The junction had 6 bases not matched to a gene; V was cut back by 3 bases and J by 5 bases. Germline values: CDR1 MNHEY, CDR2 SMNVEV (reference sequence). The CDR3 coding sequence is TGTGCCAGCAGTTTTCTCGGGACAGAAAATGAAAAACTGTTTTTT. The encoded protein is CASSFLGTENEKLFF.

The V call is TRBV28, the J call TRBJ2-2; 7 bases agree with TRBD2. Germline lookup yields CDR1 MDHEN and CDR2 SYDVKM. Trimming cost V 7 bases and J 6 bases; bases outside gene matches: 11. CDR3 size: 15 residues. The CDR3 DNA sequence: TGTGCCAGCACAGAAGTGCGGGGAGGGCCCGGGGAGCTGTTTTTT. Encoded protein: CASTEVRGGPGELFF.

The sample holds a few counts of this clone. V is TRBV6-1 and J is TRBJ2-1, with 7 nucleotides matching TRBD2. This CDR3 region has 15 residues. V lost 4 bases, J lost 7 bases, and 10 bases stayed unmatched. The germline CDR1 and CDR2 sequences are MNHNS and SASEGT. CDR3 nucleotides: TGTGCCAGCAGTGCGAGACTAGCTGCTAGTAATGAGCAGTTCTTC. Protein product: CASSARLAASNEQFF.

This clone was recorded once. The rearrangement links TRBV2 to TRBJ2-7; the match to TRBD1 covers 11 bases. V lost 4 bases and J lost 2; bases outside the gene matches: 1. Per germline, CDR1 SNHLY and CDR2 FYNNEI. The length of the CDR3 is 14 residues. DNA for the CDR3: TGTGCCAGCAGTGTGGACAGGGGGCCCTACGAGCAGTACTTC. Translating gives CASSVDRGPYEQYF.

The V and J genes are TRBV5-4 and TRBJ1-1; D ambiguous. The CDR3 loop spans 13 amino acids. Germline V gene lookup returns CDR1 SGHNT and CDR2 YYREEE (reference sequence). V lost 0 bases and J lost 2, with 5 bases in between. The CDR3, as DNA: TGTGCCAGCAGCTTGGACCAAAACACTGAAGCTTTCTTT. Its protein product is CASSLDQNTEAFF.

The CDR3, as DNA: TGTGCCAGCAGCTTGGAACGGGGACGTATGAACACTGAAGCTTTCTTT. This translates into CASSLERGRMNTEAFF. V gene TRBV5-4 combines with J gene TRBJ1-1, with a weak D call TRBD1 (5 bases). V shed 0 bases and J shed 0 bases, with 12 bases lying between them. Germline assignment: CDR1 SGHNT and CDR2 YYREEE (reference sequence). This CDR3 has 16 amino acids.

This clone is labeled as medium-sized. CDR3 sequence reads: CASSPVTGETQYF. The CDR3 bases are TGTGCCAGCTCTCCAGTAACAGGGGAGACCCAGTACTTC. The chain joins TRBV18 to TRBJ2-5, with TRBD1 as a possible D gene (6 bases). Germline V gives CDR1 KGHSH, CDR2 LQKENI. V gave up 6 bases and J gave up 5 bases, with 13 bases separating them. This CDR3 has 13 residues.

This rearrangement joins TRBV7-8 to TRBJ2-7, with D perhaps TRBD2 (6 bases). The CDR3 runs to 16 residues. From germline, CDR1 is SGHVS and CDR2 FQNEAQ. Trimming took off 4 bases at V and 0 bases at J, with 16 bases between the two ends. The CDR3 DNA is TGTGCCAGCAGCTCCCGGGGCGGCGGGACCTCCTACGAGCAGTACTTC. Translation gives CASSSRGGGTSYEQYF. Using reference TRBV7-8 and TRBJ2-7 for the parts outside the CDR3, the full variable domain is GAGVSQSPRYKVAKRGQDVALRCDPISGHVSLFWYQQALGQGPEFLTYFQNEAQLDKSGLPSDRFFAERPEGSVSTLKIQRTQQEDSAVYLCASSSRGGGTSYEQYFGPGTRLTVT.

The V call is TRBV12-5, the J call TRBJ2-7; perhaps TRBD2 as D (5 bases). This CDR3 region has 15 residues. Deletions cut 7 bases from V and 3 bases from J, with 19 bases between. Germline values: CDR1 LGHNT, CDR2 FRNRAP. This chain's CDR3 is CASDGGPQDFYEQYF. The CDR3 DNA is TGTGCTAGTGATGGCGGGCCCCAAGACTTCTACGAGCAGTACTTC.

This clone appeared a few times. Here the CDR3 DNA reads TGTGCCAGCAGCGTAGAGGGCGGGCTGGGGGCTAATGAAAAACTGTTTTTT. Encoded protein: CASSVEGGLGANEKLFF. V usage is TRBV9 and J usage is TRBJ1-4, with D possibly matching TRBD1 (5 bases). V lost 0 bases and J lost 3, with 15 bases in between. This CDR3 region has 17 residues. Per the germline V gene, CDR1 is SGDLS and CDR2 is YYNGEE.

This clone was found a few times. V and J are TRBV5-1 and TRBJ2-5, with 8 bases fitting TRBD2. With 4 bases clipped from V and 1 base from J, the junction kept 6 bases outside the gene matches. The CDR3 extends over 15 amino acids. Germline lookup yields CDR1 SGHRS and CDR2 YFSETQ. This CDR3 reads CASSLTSEGQETQYF. The DNA of the CDR3 is TGCGCCAGCAGCCTGACTAGCGAGGGCCAAGAGACCCAGTACTTC.

A single count supports this clone. The CDR3, as DNA: TGTGCCAGCAGAGGGACTAGCGGGAGCTACGAGCAGTACTTC. It encodes CASRGTSGSYEQYF. J is TRBJ2-7 and V is TRBV28; TRBD2 agrees at 14 bases. Germline CDR1 reads MDHEN; CDR2 reads SYDVKM. The CDR3 has 14 amino acids. The V segment lost 6 bases and the J segment 3 bases; nucleotides outside the gene matches: 1.

The chain joins TRBV7-9 to TRBJ2-3; 7 bases align to TRBD1. Germline V CDR1 and CDR2: SEHNR, FQNEAQ (reference sequence). V shed 5 bases and J 0 bases; nucleotides not matched to a gene: 5. The CDR3 consists of 15 residues. The CDR3 coding sequence is TGTGCCAGCAGCACAACAGGGGCTAGCACAGATACGCAGTATTTT. It translates to CASSTTGASTDTQYF. The full variable domain, its missing parts supplied by reference TRBV7-9 and TRBJ2-3, is DTGVSQNPRHKITKRGQNVTFRCDPISEHNRLYWYRQTLGQGPEFLTYFQNEAQLEKSRLLSDRFSAERPKGSFSTLEIQRTEQGDSAMYLCASSTTGASTDTQYFGPGTRLTVL.

J is TRBJ2-1 and V is TRBV10-3; TRBD2 aligns across 8 bases. The CDR3 consists of 13 residues. Germline V CDR1 and CDR2: ENHRY, SYGVKD. The V gene end was trimmed by 4 bases and the J gene end by 9 bases; junction bases not matched to a gene: 5. In DNA form, the CDR3 reads TGTGCCATCAGTGGAGGACTAGCAGGTGAGCAGTTCTTC. Protein product: CAISGGLAGEQFF.

The chain carries TRBV7-2 and TRBJ2-2; 8 nucleotides match TRBD1. The CDR3 runs to 15 residues. From germline, CDR1 is SGHTA and CDR2 FQGNSA. V was pared by 0 bases and J by 7 bases, with 4 bases of the junction left unmatched. CDR3 residues: CASSLARGLGGELFF. Here the CDR3 DNA reads TGTGCCAGCAGCTTAGCCAGGGGGCTGGGCGGGGAGCTGTTTTTT.

This clone was detected only a few times. This chain uses TRBV6-1 with TRBJ2-2; the match to TRBD2 covers 9 bases. Germline V gene data show CDR1 as MNHNS and CDR2 as SASEGT. Trimming removed 4 bases from V and 5 bases from J; junction bases left unmatched: 14. There are 18 residues in the CDR3. The CDR3 DNA follows: TGTGCCAGCAGTGTGGGGACAGATAGCGGGAGTTGGACCGGGGAGCTGTTTTTT. Protein: CASSVGTDSGSWTGELFF.

Details on this clone: Other DNA sequences in the same sample also yield this CDR3. The chain recombines TRBV5-1 with TRBJ2-5; possibly TRBD2 for D (6 bases). The CDR3 length is 14 residues. V gave up 2 bases and J gave up 1 base, with 9 bases separating them. Germline V CDR1 and CDR2: SGHRS, YFSETQ. CDR3 sequence (DNA): TGCGCCAGCAGCTTAGGCGGGGTCCAAGAGACCCAGTACTTC. Translation gives CASSLGGVQETQYF.

The chain joins TRBV7-9 to TRBJ2-5; 10 bases are shared with TRBD2. J was trimmed by 4 bases and V by 3 bases; bases with no gene match: 14. The CDR3 length is 18 residues. Per the germline V gene, CDR1 is SEHNR and CDR2 is FQNEAQ (reference sequence). The CDR3 DNA is TGTGCCAGCAGCTTCCTAGCGGGAGTTTTACGCCGTCCAGAGACCCAGTACTTC. Translated: CASSFLAGVLRRPETQYF.

This chain connects TRBV7-9 to TRBJ1-4; D may be TRBD1 (5 bases). V was shortened by 5 bases and J by 2 bases, with 12 bases between the two germline ends. Germline CDR1 reads SEHNR; CDR2 reads FQNEAQ (reference sequence). There are 15 residues in the CDR3. CDR3 sequence: CASSQGTGTNEKLFF. The CDR3 nucleotides are TGTGCCAGCAGCCAAGGGACGGGGACTAATGAAAAACTGTTTTTT.

This chain links TRBV7-2 with TRBJ1-1, with D tentatively TRBD1 (5 bases). The CDR3 spans 13 residues. Germline V gene sequence: CDR1 SGHTA, CDR2 FQGNSA. V lost 5 bases to trimming and J lost 7 bases, with 14 bases between them. The DNA for the CDR3 is TGTGCCAGCAGCCCTATGCGGGGGGATGAAGCTTTCTTT. This codes for CASSPMRGDEAFF.

This clone is hyperexpanded by share. The CDR3 reads CASKPGARTGYTF. CDR3 bases: TGTGCCAGCAAACCGGGGGCGCGAACAGGCTACACCTTC. The chain is built from TRBV27 and TRBJ1-2, with D possibly being TRBD1 (6 bases). CDR3 length: 13 amino acids. CDR1 and CDR2 from the germline V gene are MNHEY and SMNVEV (reference sequence). V gave up 7 bases and J gave up 8 bases, with 17 bases separating them.

The chain uses TRBV6-5 and TRBJ2-2; weak D call: TRBD1 (5 bases). This CDR3 region has 14 residues. Germline assignment: CDR1 MNHEY and CDR2 SVGAGI. Deletions cut 4 bases from V and 3 bases from J, with 9 bases between. In DNA, the CDR3 is TGTGCCAGCAGTTCCACAGGCTACACCGGGGAGCTGTTTTTT. Translated, it gives CASSSTGYTGELFF.